A single sample gave rise to the 2 T cell receptor beta chains below, sequenced in a study of naive and memory T cell subsets. An equimolar mix of two oligonucleotides served as the beta constant-region primer for TRBC1 and TRBC2. Four rounds of PCR amplified the ligated cDNA using nested alpha and beta constant-region primers plus SP2. TCRdb re-called the UMI-ligation and nested PCR reads through MiXCR, storing one row per CDR3 protein. The sample carries tens of thousands of distinct CDR3 sequences, about 8.2% recorded once. The specimen was naive CD8+ T cells from blood. All receptors come from a human donor in good health.

This chain connects TRBV6-5 to TRBJ2-7; 9 bases match TRBD1. After removal of 7 bases from V and 6 bases from J, the junction contained 7 bases not matched to a gene. Germline V gene sequence: CDR1 MNHEY, CDR2 SVGAGI. CDR3 length: 13 residues. The CDR3 nucleotides are TGTGCCAGCATGGGACAGGGCTTTTCCGAGCAGTACTTC. Translated, it gives CASMGQGFSEQYF.

This clonotype was picked up a small number of times. V gene TRBV6-5 combines with J gene TRBJ2-3, with D possibly TRBD1 on 7 matching bases. Germline values: CDR1 MNHEY, CDR2 SVGAGI. The V end lost 10 bases, the J end lost 6 bases, and 26 bases lay between the germline ends. CDR3 size: 16 residues. The CDR3: CATTGAGGLPTDTQYF. The CDR3 DNA is TGTGCCACCACCGGGGCAGGGGGGCTCCCCACGGATACGCAGTATTTT.